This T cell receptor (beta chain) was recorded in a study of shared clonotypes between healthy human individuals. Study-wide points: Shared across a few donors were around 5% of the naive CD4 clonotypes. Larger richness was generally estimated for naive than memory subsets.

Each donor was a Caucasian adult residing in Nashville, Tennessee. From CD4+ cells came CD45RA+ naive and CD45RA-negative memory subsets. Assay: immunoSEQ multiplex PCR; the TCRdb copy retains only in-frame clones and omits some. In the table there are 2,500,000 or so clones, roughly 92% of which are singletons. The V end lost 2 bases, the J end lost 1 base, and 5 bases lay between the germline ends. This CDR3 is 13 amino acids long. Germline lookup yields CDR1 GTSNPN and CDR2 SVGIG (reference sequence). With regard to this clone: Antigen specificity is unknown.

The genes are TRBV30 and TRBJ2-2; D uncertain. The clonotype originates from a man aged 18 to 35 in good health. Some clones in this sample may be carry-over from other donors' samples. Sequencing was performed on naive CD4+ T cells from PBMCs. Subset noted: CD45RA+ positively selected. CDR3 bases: TGTGCCTGGAGTTTAGGGAACACCGGGGAGCTGTTTTTT. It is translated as CAWSLGNTGELFF.